This TCR beta chain derives from a study of blood T cell repertoires in COVID-19. Study at large: Italy, Spain and the United States were the sources of the convalescent and acute COVID-19 samples. The analysed material was cDNA or gDNA that came from T cells, B-cell-depleted T cells, or PBMCs.

Measured with immunoSEQ multiplex PCR; TCRdb has only the in-frame clones, and not every one. This table holds hundreds of thousands of clones, about 90% found once. Enrollment of patients from Seattle took place during active infection, with longitudinal follow-up. CDR1 and CDR2 (germline): KGHSH, LQKENI. Trimming left V 5 bases short and J 1 base short, with 9 bases between. The CDR3 is 15 residues long. Material: peripheral blood. The TCR comes from a woman aged 25 to 39 with COVID-19, enrolled during active disease. The chain recombines TRBV18 with TRBJ2-6, with TRBD1 as a possible D gene (5 bases). The CDR3 loop is CASSYTGSGANVLTF. For the CDR3, the DNA is TGTGCCAGCTCATACACAGGATCTGGGGCCAACGTCCTGACTTTC.